These 15 T cell receptor beta chains came from one sample sequenced in a study of CD8+CD57+ T cells in acquired aplastic anemia. Investigators profiled TCR beta VDJ and CDR3 from genomic DNA template. TCRdb analysed the reads with MiXCR anew, one entry per CDR3 protein. The sample holds about 130,000 distinct CDR3 sequences; around 46% are singletons and the top ten take 2% to 3%. Input material: sorted CD4+, CD8+, or CD8+CD57+ T cells (not recorded which) from PBMCs. Every receptor here comes from a human donor in good health, serving as a control.

V is TRBV2 and J is TRBJ1-2, with a tentative D call TRBD1 (6 bases). The CDR3 covers 14 residues. V gave up 6 bases and J gave up 5 bases, with 16 bases separating them. The germline V gene has CDR1 SNHLY and CDR2 FYNNEI. The CDR3 region has the DNA TGTGCCAGCAGGGCACAGGGTGGAAGTTATGGCTACACCTTC. This gives the protein CASRAQGGSYGYTF.

This chain joins TRBV5-1 and TRBJ2-3; the D gene is possibly TRBD2 (5 bases). CDR1 and CDR2 (germline): SGHRS, YFSETQ. There are 14 residues in the CDR3. Trimming removed 0 bases at V and 6 bases at J, with 11 bases between. The CDR3 is CASSLGPRGDTQYF. The CDR3 nucleotides are TGCGCCAGCAGCTTGGGACCCCGAGGGGATACGCAGTATTTT.

This clonotype was seen ten or more times. The chain employs TRBV20-1 and TRBJ2-7; D is perhaps TRBD1 (5 bases). The CDR3 is made up of 14 amino acids. V lost 0 bases, J lost 2 bases, and 11 bases lay in between. Germline V gene data show CDR1 as DFQATT and CDR2 as SNEGSKA (reference sequence). The CDR3 is CSARDEARAYEQYF. The CDR3 DNA reads as TGCAGTGCTAGAGATGAGGCCAGGGCCTACGAGCAGTACTTC.

This clonotype occurred many times. This rearrangement joins TRBV7-2 to TRBJ1-3, with unresolved D. Trimming pared 1 base from V and 2 bases from J, leaving 6 bases between. This CDR3 spans 14 amino acids. Germline values: CDR1 SGHTA, CDR2 FQGNSA. The CDR3 is CASSLGNAGNTIYF. The CDR3 DNA follows: TGTGCCAGCAGCTTAGGAAATGCTGGAAACACCATATATTTT.

The chain couples TRBV30 to TRBJ1-5, with D hard to call. Germline loops: CDR1 GTSNPN, CDR2 SVGIG (reference sequence). The V and J ends lost 1 base and 0 bases respectively, with 4 bases between them. This CDR3 has 13 amino acids. CDR3 loop: CAWSEYSNQPQHF. CDR3 bases: TGTGCCTGGAGTGAGTATAGCAATCAGCCCCAGCATTTT.

The chain is built from TRBV7-9 and TRBJ1-3; no definite D call. In germline, CDR1 is SEHNR, CDR2 FQNEAQ (reference sequence). The CDR3 contains 13 residues. Trimming shortened V by 5 bases and J by 4 bases, and 9 bases separated the two germline ends. Here the CDR3 reads CASSPNVGNTIYF. CDR3 sequence (DNA): TGTGCCAGCAGCCCGAACGTCGGAAACACCATATATTTT.

The chain uses TRBV2 and TRBJ1-2, with TRBD1 identical over 7 bases. The CDR3 covers 14 residues. Germline lookup yields CDR1 SNHLY and CDR2 FYNNEI. Losses at the gene ends were 8 bases for V and 0 bases for J; bases not matched to a gene: 6. CDR3 DNA: TGTGCCAGCGGCGGACAGGTGACTAACTATGGCTACACCTTC. Translating it yields CASGGQVTNYGYTF.

The chain couples TRBV7-6 to TRBJ1-2, with a possible D match to TRBD1 (6 bases). Germline CDR1 and CDR2: SGHVS and FNYEAQ. V was trimmed by 4 bases and J by 4 bases, leaving 13 bases between them. There are 14 residues in the CDR3. CDR3: CASSSYRDTYGYTF. As DNA, the CDR3 is TGTGCCAGCAGCTCATACCGGGACACCTATGGCTACACCTTC.

This clonotype was recorded at least ten times. This chain links TRBV7-9 with TRBJ1-4; D gene unclear. Germline CDR1 is SEHNR and CDR2 is FQNEAQ (reference sequence). The CDR3 loop spans 16 amino acids. V was clipped by 5 bases and J by 8 bases, with 21 bases between them. The CDR3 reads CASSPGDGGVYEKLFF. The CDR3 bases are TGTGCCAGCAGCCCAGGCGACGGCGGGGTTTACGAAAAACTGTTTTTT.

The gene calls are TRBV29-1 and TRBJ1-1; D gene uncertain. The CDR3 totals 10 residues. Trimming stripped 4 bases from V and 3 bases from J, with 3 bases between. CDR1 is SQVTM, CDR2 ANQGSEA, per germline. The CDR3 coding sequence is TGCAGCGTTGTTTACACTGAAGCTTTCTTT. Amino acids: CSVVYTEAFF.

This chain joins TRBV10-3 and TRBJ2-5, with a possible D match to TRBD2 (6 bases). This CDR3 has 14 amino acids. V lost 4 bases and J 2 bases, leaving 11 bases between the germline ends. The germline V gene encodes CDR1 ENHRY and CDR2 SYGVKD. The CDR3 sequence is CAISVSGRQETQYF. CDR3 nucleotide sequence: TGTGCCATCAGTGTGTCAGGGAGGCAAGAGACCCAGTACTTC.

This clonotype was found many times. V and J are TRBV10-3 and TRBJ2-1; TRBD2 might be the D (5 bases). Germline lookup yields CDR1 ENHRY and CDR2 SYGVKD. V dropped 4 bases and J dropped 7 bases, with 5 bases sitting between them. The length of the CDR3 is 11 residues. The CDR3 here is CAISAGNEQFF. The CDR3 region has the DNA TGTGCCATCAGTGCGGGAAATGAGCAGTTCTTC.

V gene TRBV2 combines with J gene TRBJ1-2; D remains unclear. Germline V gene lookup returns CDR1 SNHLY and CDR2 FYNNEI. The CDR3 contains 12 residues. V lost 6 bases to trimming and J lost 5 bases, with 10 bases between them. The CDR3: CASSDTVYGYTF. The CDR3 DNA reads as TGTGCCAGCAGCGATACAGTATATGGCTACACCTTC.

The J gene is TRBJ1-4, the V gene TRBV19, with D perhaps matching TRBD1 (6 bases). The CDR3 covers 15 residues. Deletions cut 1 base from V and 8 bases from J, with 14 bases between. Germline CDR1 LNHDA, CDR2 SQIVND (reference sequence). The CDR3 DNA follows: TGTGCCAGTAGTATAGGTCGGGGGGCTTGGGAAAAACTGTTTTTT. Its protein product is CASSIGRGAWEKLFF. Full variable domain (missing parts from reference TRBV19 and TRBJ1-4): DGGITQSPKYLFRKEGQNVTLSCEQNLNHDAMYWYRQDPGQGLRLIYYSQIVNDFQKGDIAEGYSVSREKKESFPLTVTSAQKNPTAFYLCASSIGRGAWEKLFFGSGTQLSVL.

Many counts were recorded for this clonotype. V is TRBV2 and J is TRBJ2-7; tentatively, D is TRBD1 or TRBD2 (6 bases each). Germline lookup yields CDR1 SNHLY and CDR2 FYNNEI. The CDR3 is made up of 12 amino acids. Trimming left V 2 bases short and J 12 bases short, with 14 bases between. The chain's CDR3 is CASSERGPGAYF. The CDR3 nucleotides read TGTGCCAGCAGTGAACGGGGGCCAGGGGCGTACTTC.